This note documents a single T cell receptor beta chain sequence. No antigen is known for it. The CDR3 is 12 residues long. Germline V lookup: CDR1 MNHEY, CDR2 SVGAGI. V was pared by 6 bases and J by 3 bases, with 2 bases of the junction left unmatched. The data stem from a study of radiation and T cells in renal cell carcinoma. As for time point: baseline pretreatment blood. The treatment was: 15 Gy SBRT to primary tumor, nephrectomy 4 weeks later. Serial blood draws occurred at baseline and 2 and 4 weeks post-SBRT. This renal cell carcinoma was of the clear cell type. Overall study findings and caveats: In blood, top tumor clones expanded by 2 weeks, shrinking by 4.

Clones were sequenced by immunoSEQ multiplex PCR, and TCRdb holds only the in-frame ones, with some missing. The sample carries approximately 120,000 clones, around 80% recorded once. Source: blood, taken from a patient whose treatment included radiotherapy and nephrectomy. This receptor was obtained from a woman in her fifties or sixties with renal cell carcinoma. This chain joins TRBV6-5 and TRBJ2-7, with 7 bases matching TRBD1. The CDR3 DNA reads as TGTGCCAGCAGCCGGGACAGCTACGAGCAGTACTTC. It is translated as CASSRDSYEQYF.